The clone carrying this T cell receptor beta chain has ten or more counts. Per the germline V gene, CDR1 is MNHEY and CDR2 is SVGEGT. This CDR3 has 12 residues. Trimming left V 5 bases short and J 8 bases short, with 10 bases between. Researchers tagged individual cDNA molecules with unique molecular identifiers. TCRdb independently ran MiXCR on the 5' RACE reads; one entry per CDR3 protein. The data hold 40,000 to 55,000 distinct CDR3 sequences, with 12% observed a single time. The data stem from a study of early T cells in non-severe SARS-CoV-2 infection. The wider study: The chains were unpaired, and the sequenced material was bulk RNA from unsorted whole blood.

Source material: whole blood. The chain couples TRBV6-2 or TRBV6-3 to TRBJ2-1; perhaps TRBD1 as D (5 bases). This TCR derives from an adult who was a healthcare worker with PCR-confirmed SARS-CoV-2 infection or an uninfected control (not recorded which). CDR3 DNA sequence: TGTGCCAGCAGTGACCAGGGTGATGAGCAGTTCTTC. Residues: CASSDQGDEQFF.